These T cell receptor beta chains were read from a single sample in a study of regulatory and conventional T cells in RAG deficiency. The data were produced by immunoSEQ multiplex PCR, yet TCRdb's version contains in-frame clones alone and is incomplete. The sample contains tens of thousands of clones, more than 85% of which appear only once. These same data were also listed under a study on regulatory T cells.

Specimen: CD4+ T cells sorted from blood. The receptors originated from a human donor in good health. CDR3s include the opening cysteine and the closing phenylalanine or tryptophan. The order of the fields is clone size, V gene, D gene, CDR3 length, J gene, CDR3 DNA, CDR3 protein. The D gene is left open where the match is weak. The listing skips clone size in some rows; elsewhere it reads once, few, many or a size class.

-	TRBV19	TRBD2	14	TRBJ2-5	TGTGCCAGTAGGCTAGCGGCTAATCAAGAGACCCAGTACTTC	CASRLAANQETQYF
-	TRBV10-3	-	12	TRBJ2-7	TGTGCCATCAGTGAGAGGGAATACGAGCAGTACTTC	CAISEREYEQYF
-	TRBV18	-	12	TRBJ2-2	TGTGCCAGCTCACAGGGCACCGGGGAGCTGTTTTTT	CASSQGTGELFF
-	TRBV6-6	TRBD1	15	TRBJ1-6	TGTGCCAGCAGTGTCAGACAGGGTAGCAATTCACCCCTCCACTTT	CASSVRQGSNSPLHF
-	TRBV28	-	13	TRBJ2-7	TGTGCCAGCAGCCCCGGACACACCTACGAGCAGTACTTC	CASSPGHTYEQYF
-	TRBV5-1	TRBD1	15	TRBJ2-2	TGCGCCAGCAGCTTAGGACAGGTGAACACCGGGGAGCTGTTTTTT	CASSLGQVNTGELFF
-	TRBV9	-	15	TRBJ2-3	TGTGCCAGCAGCGTAGACACAGGGAGAACAGATACGCAGTATTTT	CASSVDTGRTDTQYF
-	TRBV7-3	-	12	TRBJ2-1	TGTGCCAGCAGCTTAGGAGCGAGTGAGCAGTTCTTC	CASSLGASEQFF
-	TRBV7-9	TRBD1	15	TRBJ1-4	TGTGCCAGCAGCGGGTGGACAGGGCGGTATGAAAAACTGTTTTTT	CASSGWTGRYEKLFF
few	TRBV4-2	TRBD1	15	TRBJ1-6	TGTGCCAGCAGCCAAGAGGGGACAGGGGCTTCACCCCTCCACTTT	CASSQEGTGASPLHF
-	TRBV6-1	-	15	TRBJ1-5	TGTGCCAGCAGTGGTCCCACGGTTAGCAATCAGCCCCAGCATTTT	CASSGPTVSNQPQHF
-	TRBV10-1	TRBD2	14	TRBJ2-7	TGCGCCAGCAGTGAGTCCGGAGCGGGAGACGAGCAGTACTTC	CASSESGAGDEQYF
once	TRBV10-3	TRBD2	14	TRBJ2-1	TGTGCCATCAGTGTAGCGGGACGCCTTTCGGAGCAGTTCTTC	CAISVAGRLSEQFF
-	TRBV28	-	12	TRBJ1-1	TGTGCCAGCAGTTTAATAGTTAGTGAAGCTTTCTTT	CASSLIVSEAFF
-	TRBV11-2	-	14	TRBJ2-3	TGTGCCAGCAGCTTAGTTCTAGGCACAGATACGCAGTATTTT	CASSLVLGTDTQYF
-	TRBV7-8	-	14	TRBJ2-3	TGTGCCAGCAGCCGGGAAACTAGCACAGATACGCAGTATTTT	CASSRETSTDTQYF
-	TRBV9	TRBD2	18	TRBJ2-3	TGTGCCAGCAGCGAAACCCCGGGGGGACTACAATCCACAGATACGCAGTATTTT	CASSETPGGLQSTDTQYF
-	TRBV11-3	-	15	TRBJ2-3	TGTGCCAGCAGCTTAGATTGGCCCAACACAGATACGCAGTATTTT	CASSLDWPNTDTQYF
once	TRBV28	-	12	TRBJ1-2	TGTGCCAGCAGTTTAGGGGACTATGGCTACACCTTC	CASSLGDYGYTF
-	TRBV5-4	-	12	TRBJ1-6	TGTGCCAGCAGCTTAACTCGGTCACCCCTCCACTTT	CASSLTRSPLHF
few	TRBV7-8	-	12	TRBJ2-7	TGTGCCAGCAGCTTAGCGTTACGCGAGCAGTACTTC	CASSLALREQYF
-	TRBV10-3	-	15	TRBJ1-3	TGTGCCATCAGTGAGAAGGGGTTCGCTGGAAACACCATATATTTT	CAISEKGFAGNTIYF
-	TRBV18	TRBD2	14	TRBJ2-2	TGTGCCAGCTCACCACCCGGGGGGACCGGGGAGCTGTTTTTT	CASSPPGGTGELFF
-	TRBV9	-	17	TRBJ2-2	TGTGCCAGCAGCGTAGCTGGCGGGGGCTCAGGGACCGGGGAGCTGTTTTTT	CASSVAGGGSGTGELFF
few	TRBV7-3	-	14	TRBJ1-1	TGTGCCAGCAGCTTCGCAGGGGAGAACACTGAAGCTTTCTTT	CASSFAGENTEAFF
-	TRBV28	-	14	TRBJ2-1	TGTGCCAGCAGTTTACCAGCTCCCCACAATGAGCAGTTCTTC	CASSLPAPHNEQFF
once	TRBV2	TRBD1	12	TRBJ2-7	TGTGCCGGGACAGGGGCCATGAGCGAGCAGTACTTC	CAGTGAMSEQYF
few	TRBV4-1	-	14	TRBJ2-5	TGCGCCAGCAGCCAAGATCACAGGGTGGAGACCCAGTACTTC	CASSQDHRVETQYF
-	TRBV6-4	TRBD2	15	TRBJ2-3	TGTGCCAGCAGTGACGACGGGAGGGCCTCCGATACGCAGTATTTT	CASSDDGRASDTQYF
-	TRBV18	-	11	TRBJ2-5	TGTGCCAGCTCATCCGAAGAGACCCAGTACTTC	CASSSEETQYF
-	TRBV5-1	-	15	TRBJ1-1	TGCGCCAGCAGCTTGGAGACTGTACGAAACACTGAAGCTTTCTTT	CASSLETVRNTEAFF
-	TRBV4-1	-	16	TRBJ2-1	TGCGCCAGCAGCCAAGATACACGGTTCTCCTACAATGAGCAGTTCTTC	CASSQDTRFSYNEQFF
-	TRBV11-2	TRBD1	14	TRBJ2-2	TGTGCCAGCAGCGTAAATCAGGGGGCCGGGGAGCTGTTTTTT	CASSVNQGAGELFF
-	TRBV5-4	-	15	TRBJ1-1	TGTGCCAGCAGCTTACAGGGTCGTGTTGGGCCTGAAGCTTTCTTT	CASSLQGRVGPEAFF
once	TRBV18	TRBD1	13	TRBJ2-5	TGTGCCAGCTCAGATGGACAGGGTTCGACCCAGTACTTC	CASSDGQGSTQYF
-	TRBV28	-	14	TRBJ1-2	TGTGCCAGCAGTTTAGGTGGCCGACGCTATGGCTACACCTTC	CASSLGGRRYGYTF